The clone carrying this T cell receptor (beta chain) was observed a single time. TCRdb's copy holds only in-frame clones and misses some; the assay was immunoSEQ multiplex PCR. The sample has some 14,000 clones; roughly 90% are singletons. Germline V gives CDR1 SGHVS, CDR2 FQNEAQ. The V end lost 5 bases, the J end lost 0 bases, and 10 bases lay between the germline ends. This CDR3 has 15 amino acids. The data derive from a study of T cell changes during pregnancy in multiple sclerosis. The material sequenced was CD8+ T cells from peripheral blood mononuclear cells, taken after pregnancy. The chain couples TRBV7-8 to TRBJ1-4; no reliable D call. The origin of this receptor is a female donor in good health, enrolled as a control in a pregnancy study. The chain's CDR3 is CASSEGYPTNEKLFF. CDR3 DNA: TGTGCCAGCAGCGAGGGTTATCCAACTAATGAAAAACTGTTTTTT. The variable domain in full, completed from reference TRBV7-8 and TRBJ1-4, reads GAGVSQSPRYKVAKRGQDVALRCDPISGHVSLFWYQQALGQGPEFLTYFQNEAQLDKSGLPSDRFFAERPEGSVSTLKIQRTQQEDSAVYLCASSEGYPTNEKLFFGSGTQLSVL.